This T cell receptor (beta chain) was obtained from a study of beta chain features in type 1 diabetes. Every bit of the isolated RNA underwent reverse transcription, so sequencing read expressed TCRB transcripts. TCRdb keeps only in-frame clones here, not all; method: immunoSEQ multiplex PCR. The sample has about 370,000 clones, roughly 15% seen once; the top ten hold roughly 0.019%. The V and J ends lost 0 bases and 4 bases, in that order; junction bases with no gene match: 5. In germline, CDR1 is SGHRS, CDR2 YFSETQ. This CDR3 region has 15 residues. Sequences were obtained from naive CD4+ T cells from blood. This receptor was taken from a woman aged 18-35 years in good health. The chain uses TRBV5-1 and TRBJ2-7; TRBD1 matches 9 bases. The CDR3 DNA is TGCGCCAGCAGCTTGGTTGCGACAGGGGGTTACGAGCAGTACTTC. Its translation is CASSLVATGGYEQYF.